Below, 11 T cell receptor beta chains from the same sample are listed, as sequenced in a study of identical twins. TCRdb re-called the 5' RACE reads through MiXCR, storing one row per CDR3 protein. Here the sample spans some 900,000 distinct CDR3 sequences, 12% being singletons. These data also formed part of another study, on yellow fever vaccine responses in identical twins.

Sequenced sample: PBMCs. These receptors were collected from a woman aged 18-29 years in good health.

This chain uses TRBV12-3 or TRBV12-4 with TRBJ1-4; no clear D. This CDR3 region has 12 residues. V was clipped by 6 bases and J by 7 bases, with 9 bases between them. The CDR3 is CASRNSSEKLFF. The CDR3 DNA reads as TGTGCCAGCAGGAATTCGAGTGAAAAACTGTTTTTT.

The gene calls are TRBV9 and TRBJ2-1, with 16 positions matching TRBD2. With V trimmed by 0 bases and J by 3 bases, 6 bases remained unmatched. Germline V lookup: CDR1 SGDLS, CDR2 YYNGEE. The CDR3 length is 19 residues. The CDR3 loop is CASSVDPGTSGRVYNEQFF. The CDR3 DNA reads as TGTGCCAGCAGCGTAGACCCCGGGACTAGCGGGAGGGTCTACAATGAGCAGTTCTTC.

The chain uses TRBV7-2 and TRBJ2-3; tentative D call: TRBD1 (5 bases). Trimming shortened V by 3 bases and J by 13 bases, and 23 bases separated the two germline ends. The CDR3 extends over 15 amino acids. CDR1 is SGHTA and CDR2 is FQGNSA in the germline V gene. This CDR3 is CASSFVGADHPPEYF. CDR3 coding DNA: TGTGCCAGCAGCTTTGTTGGGGCGGACCACCCCCCGGAGTATTTT. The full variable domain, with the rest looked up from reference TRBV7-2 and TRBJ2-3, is GAGVSQSPSNKVTEKGKDVELRCDPISGHTALYWYRQSLGQGLEFLIYFQGNSAPDKSGLPSDRFSAERTGGSVSTLTIQRTQQEDSAVYLCASSFVGADHPPEYFGPGTRLTVL.

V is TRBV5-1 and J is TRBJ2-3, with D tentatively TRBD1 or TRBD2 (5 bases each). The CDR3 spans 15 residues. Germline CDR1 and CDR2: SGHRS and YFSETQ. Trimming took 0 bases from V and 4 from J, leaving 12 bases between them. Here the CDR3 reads CASSLAGASSDTQYF. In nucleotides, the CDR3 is TGCGCCAGCAGCTTGGCCGGGGCTAGTTCAGATACGCAGTATTTT.

The CDR3 nucleotides read TGTGCCAGCAGCGTAAGGACTAACCCGTACACAGATACGCAGTATTTT. It is translated as CASSVRTNPYTDTQYF. The chain is built from TRBV9 and TRBJ2-3, with D perhaps TRBD2 (6 bases). V was pared by 1 base and J by 2 bases, with 14 bases between. Germline V CDR1 and CDR2: SGDLS, YYNGEE. The CDR3 has 16 amino acids.

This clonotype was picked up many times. The CDR3 nucleotides read TGCAGTGCTAGCGGAGGCCGGTCAATGGCAACCAACCTATCCTACAATGAGCAGTTCTTC. Amino acid sequence: CSASGGRSMATNLSYNEQFF. The chain joins TRBV20-1 to TRBJ2-1; possible D gene TRBD2, 5 bases. Germline V CDR1 and CDR2: DFQATT, SNEGSKA (reference sequence). The germline V and J ends were trimmed by 3 bases and 1 base, with 28 bases remaining between them. The CDR3 runs to 20 residues.

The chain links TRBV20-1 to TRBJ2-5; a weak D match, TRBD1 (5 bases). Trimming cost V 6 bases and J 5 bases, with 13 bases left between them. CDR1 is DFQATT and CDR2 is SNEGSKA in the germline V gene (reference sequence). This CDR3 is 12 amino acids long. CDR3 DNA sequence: TGCAGTGCCCTGGGGCAGGTTGAGACCCAGTACTTC. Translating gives CSALGQVETQYF.

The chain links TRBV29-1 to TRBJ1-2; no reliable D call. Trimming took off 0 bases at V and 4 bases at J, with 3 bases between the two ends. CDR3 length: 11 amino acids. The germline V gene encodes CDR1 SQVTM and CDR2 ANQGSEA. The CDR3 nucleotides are TGCAGCGTTGAAGAACGCTATGGCTACACCTTC. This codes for CSVEERYGYTF.

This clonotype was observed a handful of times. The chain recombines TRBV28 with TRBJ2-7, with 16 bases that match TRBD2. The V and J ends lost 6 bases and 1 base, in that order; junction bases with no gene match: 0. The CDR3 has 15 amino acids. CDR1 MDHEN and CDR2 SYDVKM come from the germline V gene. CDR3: CASRGLAGGSYEQYF. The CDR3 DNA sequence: TGTGCCAGCAGGGGACTAGCGGGAGGGTCCTACGAGCAGTACTTC. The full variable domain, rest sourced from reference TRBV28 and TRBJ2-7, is DVKVTQSSRYLVKRTGEKVFLECVQDMDHENMFWYRQDPGLGLRLIYFSYDVKMKEKGDIPEGYSVSREKKERFSLILESASTNQTSMYLCASRGLAGGSYEQYFGPGTRLTVT.

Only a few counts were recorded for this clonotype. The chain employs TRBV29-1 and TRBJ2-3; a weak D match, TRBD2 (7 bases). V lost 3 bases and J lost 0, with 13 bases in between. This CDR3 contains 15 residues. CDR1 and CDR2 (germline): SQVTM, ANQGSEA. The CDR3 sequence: CSVDQGTTSTDTQYF. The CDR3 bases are TGCAGCGTTGATCAGGGGACTACTAGCACAGATACGCAGTATTTT.

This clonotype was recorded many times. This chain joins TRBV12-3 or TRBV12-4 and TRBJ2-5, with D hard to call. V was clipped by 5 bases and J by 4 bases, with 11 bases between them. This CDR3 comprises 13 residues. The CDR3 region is CASSIRTRETQYF. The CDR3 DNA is TGTGCCAGCAGTATCCGGACGAGAGAGACCCAGTACTTC.